This TCR beta chain came from a study of blood T cell repertoires in COVID-19. Overall study context: Italy, Spain and the United States were the sources of the convalescent and acute COVID-19 samples. The analysed material was cDNA or gDNA that came from T cells, B-cell-depleted T cells, or PBMCs.

Original processing notes: Estimation of nucleated cell counts relied on the amplification of reference gene primers. Method: immunoSEQ multiplex PCR; TCRdb's copy keeps in-frame clones and lacks some. V, J and clone size derive from that table, while D and trimming were established from the DNA sequence. Found here are 250,000 to 300,000 clones, around four fifths of them singletons; the top ten hold roughly 5.7%. This CDR3 is 14 amino acids long. Trimming removed 1 base from V and 2 bases from J, with 8 bases in between. Germline V gene lookup returns CDR1 LGHDT and CDR2 YNNKEL (reference sequence).

The receptor was isolated from an older man with acute or convalescent COVID-19. The chain couples TRBV3-1 (or the pseudogene TRBV3-2) to TRBJ2-5; unclear D gene. The sequencing input was peripheral blood. In DNA form, the CDR3 reads TGTGCCAGCAGCCAAGGGTCGGGTCAAGAGACCCAGTACTTC. Translation: CASSQGSGQETQYF.